Shown below are 27 T cell receptor beta chains from a single sample sequenced in a study of blood T cell repertoires in COVID-19. Method: immunoSEQ multiplex PCR; TCRdb's copy keeps in-frame clones and lacks some. The table has about 81,000 clones, around 80% seen once; the top ten hold 13%. Material for sequencing was peripheral blood. These receptors all come from a human donor in a cohort sampled during active COVID-19.

The chain combines TRBV5-1 with TRBJ1-1; D uncertain. Trimming shortened V by 2 bases and J by 2 bases, and 7 bases separated the two germline ends. There are 13 residues in the CDR3. Germline CDR1 and CDR2: SGHRS and YFSETQ. CDR3 in DNA: TGCGCCAGCAGCTTCGTCAGTAACACTGAAGCTTTCTTT. As protein: CASSFVSNTEAFF.

This clone has just one count. V usage is TRBV30 and J usage is TRBJ2-4, with 13 bases that match TRBD2. Unmatched junction bases numbered 3, after V lost 0 bases and J lost 4 bases. The CDR3 contains 16 residues. Germline V gene sequence: CDR1 GTSNPN, CDR2 SVGIG (reference sequence). CDR3 DNA sequence: TGTGCCTGGAGTGTAGGGACTAGCGGGGAAAAAAACATTCAGTACTTC. This translates into CAWSVGTSGEKNIQYF.

V gene TRBV3-1 (or the pseudogene TRBV3-2) combines with J gene TRBJ1-4; 11 bases are a match to TRBD1. J lost 7 bases, V lost 2 bases, and 3 bases had no gene match. Germline V gene data show CDR1 as LGHDT and CDR2 as YNNKEL (reference sequence). The CDR3 extends over 15 amino acids. As DNA, the CDR3 is TGTGCCAGCAGCCAATGGGGACAGGGGGGTGAAAAACTGTTTTTT. Translating it yields CASSQWGQGGEKLFF.

The V and J genes are TRBV7-8 and TRBJ1-5, with 8 bases fitting TRBD1. Per the germline V gene, CDR1 is SGHVS and CDR2 is FQNEAQ. This CDR3 comprises 21 residues. The trim removed 4 bases at V and 0 bases at J, leaving 20 bases unmatched. The DNA of the CDR3 is TGTGCCAGCAGCTCCTCCCTGACAGGGGAATCGAGGGGATTTAGCAATCAGCCCCAGCATTTT. This codes for CASSSSLTGESRGFSNQPQHF.

The DNA for the CDR3 is TGTGCTAGTGGAATTTCGGGGGGAAATGAGCAGTTCTTC. Translating gives CASGISGGNEQFF. The chain joins TRBV12-5 to TRBJ2-1; 7 bases are a match to TRBD2. Germline V lookup: CDR1 LGHNT, CDR2 FRNRAP. The CDR3 is made up of 13 amino acids. Trimming removed 6 bases from V and 7 bases from J; junction bases left unmatched: 6.

The rearrangement uses TRBV4-1 and TRBJ2-5; 7 bases are shared with TRBD1. Germline V CDR1 and CDR2: MGHRA, YSYEKL. V shed 3 bases, J shed 5 bases, and the junction held 6 bases outside the gene matches. This CDR3 region has 14 residues. CDR3 loop: CASSHTGDGETQYF. Here the CDR3 DNA reads TGCGCCAGCAGCCACACAGGGGACGGGGAGACCCAGTACTTC.

The J gene is TRBJ1-6, the V gene TRBV28; the D is unclear. The germline gives CDR1 MDHEN, CDR2 SYDVKM. V was cut by 10 bases and J by 7 bases, with 8 bases left in between. The CDR3 runs to 11 residues. The chain's CDR3 is CATRQNSPLHF. In DNA form, the CDR3 reads TGTGCCACCCGTCAGAATTCACCCCTCCACTTT.

V and J are TRBV5-8 and TRBJ2-5; 7 bases fit TRBD2. Germline assignment: CDR1 SGHTS and CDR2 YDEGEE. CDR3 length equals 11 residues. Here the CDR3 reads CATRGEETQYF. The CDR3 DNA follows: TGTGCTACCCGGGGGGAAGAGACCCAGTACTTC. Variable domain in full (rest from reference TRBV5-8 and TRBJ2-5): EAGVTQSPTHLIKTRGQQATLRCSPISGHTSVYWYQQALGLGLQFLLWYDEGEERNRGNFPPRFSGRQFPNYSSELNVNALELEDSALYLCATRGEETQYFGPGTRLLVL.

This chain links TRBV6-2 or TRBV6-3 with TRBJ1-5, with 10 nucleotides matching TRBD1. The CDR3 is 15 amino acids. The J segment lost 3 bases and the V segment lost 2 bases, leaving 1 base of the junction unmatched. CDR1 is MNHEY, CDR2 SVGEGT, per germline. The chain's CDR3 is CASSYGTGVNQPQHF. CDR3 nucleotides: TGTGCCAGCAGTTACGGGACAGGGGTCAATCAGCCCCAGCATTTT.

The V and J genes are TRBV15 and TRBJ1-1; D call uncertain. The V end was cut by 10 bases, the J end by 2 bases, with 17 bases between. In germline, CDR1 is LNHNV, CDR2 YYDKDF (reference sequence). The CDR3 length is 14 residues. The CDR3, as DNA: TGTGCCATTCGGCGGGGTGGCGAAAACACTGAAGCTTTCTTT. It is translated as CAIRRGGENTEAFF.

This clone was recorded only once. V gene TRBV6-5 combines with J gene TRBJ2-7, with TRBD2 matching 8 bases. Germline loops: CDR1 MNHEY, CDR2 SVGAGI. This CDR3 has 14 amino acids. The V gene end was trimmed by 7 bases and the J gene end by 6 bases; junction bases not matched to a gene: 11. CDR3 in amino acids: CASTEAGGGGEQYF. CDR3 in DNA: TGTGCCAGCACGGAGGCGGGGGGCGGCGGCGAGCAGTACTTC.

The table lists this clone with a few counts. The chain has TRBV19 and TRBJ1-5, with TRBD1 matching 10 bases. The germline CDR1 and CDR2 sequences are LNHDA and SQIVND (reference sequence). The CDR3 covers 15 residues. Unmatched junction bases numbered 6, after V lost 9 bases and J lost 1 base. CDR3 DNA sequence: TGTGCCAGAAAGACAGGGGGCATGAGCAATCAGCCCCAGCATTTT. Protein product: CARKTGGMSNQPQHF. Complete variable domain (other parts from reference TRBV19 and TRBJ1-5): DGGITQSPKYLFRKEGQNVTLSCEQNLNHDAMYWYRQDPGQGLRLIYYSQIVNDFQKGDIAEGYSVSREKKESFPLTVTSAQKNPTAFYLCARKTGGMSNQPQHFGDGTRLSIL.

The chain joins TRBV7-8 to TRBJ2-1; a weak D match, TRBD2 (5 bases). The V end was cut by 5 bases, the J end by 0 bases, with 11 bases between. Per the germline V gene, CDR1 is SGHVS and CDR2 is FQNEAQ. The CDR3 sequence is 15 residues long. The CDR3 sequence is CASSRGPGSYNEQFF. The CDR3 region has the DNA TGTGCCAGCAGCCGGGGTCCGGGCTCCTACAATGAGCAGTTCTTC.

The chain joins TRBV24-1 to TRBJ2-7; D might be TRBD2 (6 bases). V shed 5 bases and J shed 2 bases, with 18 bases lying between them. The CDR3 is made up of 16 amino acids. CDR1 KGHDR and CDR2 SFDVKD come from the germline V gene. In DNA form, the CDR3 reads TGTGCCACCAGTGTATTCCGTTTCAGGGAGGCCTACGAGCAGTACTTC. It yields the protein CATSVFRFREAYEQYF.

This chain uses TRBV6-5 with TRBJ1-1, with D hard to call. There are 16 residues in the CDR3. Per germline, CDR1 MNHEY and CDR2 SVGAGI. Trimming cost V 0 bases and J 0 bases, with 11 bases left between them. CDR3 protein: CASSYSIFGVNTEAFF. The DNA of the CDR3 is TGTGCCAGCAGTTACTCGATTTTCGGGGTGAACACTGAAGCTTTCTTT.

The gene calls are TRBV5-6 and TRBJ2-4; perhaps TRBD1 as D (5 bases). The CDR3 runs to 13 residues. Trimming took off 5 bases at V and 8 bases at J, with 14 bases between the two ends. Per the germline V gene, CDR1 is SGHDT and CDR2 is YYEEEE. CDR3 amino acids: CASSSGGADIQYF. CDR3 sequence (DNA): TGTGCCAGCAGTTCCGGTGGGGCCGACATTCAGTACTTC.

The rearrangement joins TRBV7-8 to TRBJ2-7; 8 positions match TRBD1. Germline V gene data show CDR1 as SGHVS and CDR2 as FQNEAQ. Trimming removed 5 bases from V and 4 bases from J; junction bases left unmatched: 10. The CDR3 is 15 residues long. Written as DNA, the CDR3 is TGTGCCAGCAGCCCTGGTGGGACAGGCCTGTACGAGCAGTACTTC. Protein: CASSPGGTGLYEQYF.

This chain joins TRBV5-1 and TRBJ1-1, with no clear D. There are 17 residues in the CDR3. V was clipped by 1 base and J by 0 bases, with 16 bases between them. Germline values: CDR1 SGHRS, CDR2 YFSETQ. CDR3 sequence reads: CASSLNSVRGLNTEAFF. The CDR3 region has the DNA TGCGCCAGCAGCTTGAACTCGGTTAGAGGCTTGAACACTGAAGCTTTCTTT.

The chain has TRBV2 and TRBJ2-2; TRBD1 matches 11 bases. Germline CDR1 reads SNHLY; CDR2 reads FYNNEI. The CDR3 length is 20 residues. V dropped 8 bases and J dropped 6; count of bases not matched to a gene: 23. CDR3 loop: CASRFYEDRGRLLKPGELFF. As DNA, the CDR3 is TGTGCCAGCCGTTTTTATGAGGACAGGGGGCGTTTGCTTAAACCCGGGGAGCTGTTTTTT. Combining the CDR3 with reference TRBV2 and TRBJ2-2 gives the whole variable domain EPEVTQTPSHQVTQMGQEVILRCVPISNHLYFYWYRQILGQKVEFLVSFYNNEISEKSEIFDDQFSVERPDGSNFTLKIRSTKLEDSAMYFCASRFYEDRGRLLKPGELFFGEGSRLTVL.

The chain combines TRBV5-4 with TRBJ2-3; weak D call: TRBD2 (5 bases). The germline V and J ends were trimmed by 9 bases and 4 bases, with 21 bases remaining between them. Germline V lookup: CDR1 SGHNT, CDR2 YYREEE (reference sequence). This CDR3 comprises 15 residues. CDR3 residues: CATSAVHYPPDTQYF. DNA for the CDR3: TGTGCCACTTCAGCGGTTCACTACCCCCCAGATACGCAGTATTTT.

The genes are TRBV5-1 and TRBJ2-7, with 10 bases identical to TRBD2. CDR3 length: 15 residues. After removal of 1 base from V and 5 bases from J, the junction contained 6 bases not matched to a gene. Germline assignment: CDR1 SGHRS and CDR2 YFSETQ. The CDR3 DNA reads as TGCGCCAGCAGCTTGAGCGGGGGGGCGTTCCACGAGCAGTACTTC. Translated: CASSLSGGAFHEQYF.

The chain is built from TRBV30 and TRBJ2-3; D perhaps matches TRBD2 (6 bases). Trimming shortened V by 4 bases and J by 9 bases, and 23 bases separated the two germline ends. CDR1 and CDR2 from the germline V gene are GTSNPN and SVGIG (reference sequence). The CDR3 consists of 15 residues. The CDR3 sequence is CAWTQQGGAVETQYF. The CDR3 nucleotides read TGTGCCTGGACTCAACAAGGCGGGGCCGTCGAGACGCAGTATTTT.

V and J are TRBV2 and TRBJ1-3; a possible D gene is TRBD1 (5 bases). The CDR3 is 15 amino acids. In germline, CDR1 is SNHLY, CDR2 FYNNEI. Trimming took 5 bases from V and 4 from J, leaving 15 bases between them. CDR3 DNA: TGTGCCAGCAGTTCACAGGCGGTCGACGGAAACACCATATATTTT. Translated, it gives CASSSQAVDGNTIYF.

The CDR3 sequence is CAISEGVSTGAFF. As DNA, the CDR3 is TGTGCCATCAGTGAGGGGGTCTCTACAGGGGCTTTCTTT. V gene TRBV10-3 combines with J gene TRBJ1-1; tentative D call: TRBD1 (6 bases). V shed 2 bases and J shed 11 bases, with 15 bases lying between them. The length of the CDR3 is 13 residues. The germline V gene encodes CDR1 ENHRY and CDR2 SYGVKD.

The rearrangement uses TRBV6-6 and TRBJ2-7, with TRBD1 as a possible D gene (5 bases). The CDR3 is 16 amino acids. Germline CDR1 MNHNY, CDR2 SVGAGI (reference sequence). With 0 bases removed from V and 0 bases from J, the gap between germline ends came to 12 bases. This CDR3 reads CASSYSLTAISYEQYF. Here the CDR3 DNA reads TGTGCCAGCAGTTACTCGTTGACAGCTATCTCCTACGAGCAGTACTTC.

V usage is TRBV11-2 and J usage is TRBJ1-6, with 7 bases fitting TRBD1. Looked up from germline, CDR1 is SGHAT and CDR2 is FQNNGV. V gave up 5 bases and J gave up 8 bases; unmatched junction bases: 9. The CDR3 is made up of 15 amino acids. The CDR3 here is CASSPRGQSDSPLHF. The CDR3 DNA follows: TGTGCCAGCAGCCCCCGGGGACAGTCGGATTCACCCCTCCACTTT.

This sequence joins TRBV7-9 and TRBJ2-1; 11 bases match TRBD2. The CDR3 covers 18 residues. CDR1 is SEHNR, CDR2 FQNEAQ, per germline (reference sequence). Trimming at V came to 6 bases and at J to 1 base, leaving 11 bases not matched to a gene. CDR3 sequence reads: CASRPLAGDSGSYNEQFF. The CDR3 DNA follows: TGTGCCAGCAGGCCACTAGCGGGGGACTCCGGGTCCTACAATGAGCAGTTCTTC.